A selection of T cell receptor beta chains follows, all from one sample in a study of blood T cell repertoires in COVID-19. Some clones are missing from TCRdb's copy, which holds only in-frame ones; the method was immunoSEQ multiplex PCR. In the table there are a few hundred thousand clones, approximately 91% of which are singletons. The specimen was peripheral blood. The source of these receptors is an older woman with acute or convalescent COVID-19. CDR3s include the opening cysteine and the closing phenylalanine or tryptophan. D genes are given only for firm matches. Some rows have no size entry. The others give once, few or many, or a class for an expanded clone.

>TRBJ1-2|.|TRBV6-1|.
CASSEGGGDGYTF
TGTGCCAGCAGTGAAGGAGGGGGAGATGGCTACACCTTC
>TRBJ2-1|TRBD2|TRBV7-8|.
CASGLAGTRSYNEQFF
TGTGCCAGTGGACTAGCGGGGACCCGCTCCTACAATGAGCAGTTCTTC
>TRBJ2-3|TRBD2|TRBV5-1|.
CASSPVTSGKLADTQYF
TGCGCCAGCAGCCCGGTGACTAGCGGGAAGTTGGCAGATACGCAGTATTTT
>TRBJ2-7|.|TRBV2|.
CASSGQPGAEEQYF
TGTGCCAGCAGTGGACAGCCAGGGGCGGAGGAGCAGTACTTC
>TRBJ2-7|TRBD1|TRBV28|.
CATYLGQGDEQYF
TGTGCCACCTATCTCGGACAGGGGGACGAGCAGTACTTC
>TRBJ2-1|TRBD1|TRBV19|.
CASSLMTGQQHEQFF
TGTGCCAGTAGTCTTATGACAGGGCAACAACATGAGCAGTTCTTC
>TRBJ1-6|TRBD1|TRBV28|few
CASLGPTLDRRGGSPLHF
TGTGCCAGCCTCGGACCGACCCTGGACAGGAGGGGAGGCTCACCCCTCCACTTT
>TRBJ1-5|TRBD1|TRBV18|.
CASSPTPGQGYQPQHF
TGTGCCAGCTCACCTACGCCGGGACAGGGTTATCAGCCCCAGCATTTT
>TRBJ2-1|.|TRBV7-2|.
CASSPVYEQFF
TGTGCCAGCAGCCCCGTGTATGAGCAGTTCTTC
>TRBJ1-2|TRBD1|TRBV29-1|.
CSVEEGTGGYGYTF
TGCAGCGTTGAAGAGGGGACAGGGGGCTATGGCTACACCTTC
>TRBJ1-5|TRBD1|TRBV19|.
CASSVRDRANSNQPQHF
TGTGCCAGTAGTGTCCGGGACAGGGCAAATAGCAATCAGCCCCAGCATTTT
>TRBJ2-5|TRBD1|TRBV20-1|once
CSADRGETQYF
TGCAGTGCAGACAGGGGAGAGACCCAGTACTTC
>TRBJ1-5|.|TRBV2|once
CASQQGSNQPQHF
TGTGCCAGTCAGCAGGGAAGCAATCAGCCCCAGCATTTT
>TRBJ1-1|TRBD1|TRBV6-5|.
CASKIDRGNTEAFF
TGTGCCAGCAAGATAGACAGGGGGAACACTGAAGCTTTCTTT
>TRBJ2-7|.|TRBV5-1|.
CASSLAGDTYEQYF
TGCGCCAGCAGCTTGGCCGGAGATACCTACGAGCAGTACTTC
>TRBJ2-1|TRBD2|TRBV30|.
CAWSWTSGISYNEQFF
TGTGCCTGGAGTTGGACTAGCGGAATCTCCTACAATGAGCAGTTCTTC
>TRBJ1-5|.|TRBV29-1|.
CSVNQGYDQPQHF
TGCAGCGTTAACCAGGGGTACGATCAGCCCCAGCATTTT
>TRBJ1-1|.|TRBV27|.
CASKIQVNTEAFF
TGTGCCAGCAAGATACAGGTGAACACTGAAGCTTTCTTT
>TRBJ1-5|TRBD1|TRBV7-8|.
CASSFGQGIGNQPQHF
TGTGCCAGCAGCTTCGGACAGGGGATTGGCAATCAGCCCCAGCATTTT
>TRBJ2-1|TRBD2|TRBV6-6|.
CASSYVAGVVDEQFF
TGTGCCAGCAGTTACGTAGCGGGGGTGGTCGATGAGCAGTTCTTC
>TRBJ1-1|.|TRBV29-1|.
CSPWWGDRNTEAFF
TGCAGCCCCTGGTGGGGCGATAGAAACACTGAAGCTTTCTTT
>TRBJ1-4|TRBD1|TRBV9|.
CASSGGQGANEKLFF
TGTGCCAGCAGCGGAGGACAGGGGGCTAATGAAAAACTGTTTTTT
>TRBJ1-1|.|TRBV2|once
CATHGGTEAFF
TGTGCCACGCACGGAGGCACTGAAGCTTTCTTT
>TRBJ2-1|.|TRBV7-2|.
CASSLNRVVSGDYNEQFF
TGTGCCAGCAGCTTAAACAGGGTTGTGAGCGGGGATTACAATGAGCAGTTCTTC
>TRBJ2-7|.|TRBV7-2|.
CASSARGYGYEQYF
TGTGCCAGCAGCGCCAGGGGTTACGGCTACGAGCAGTACTTC
>TRBJ1-2|TRBD1|TRBV7-9|.
CASSQTRDRNYGYTF
TGTGCCAGCAGCCAAACCCGGGACAGAAACTATGGCTACACCTTC
>TRBJ1-1|.|TRBV19|.
CASRIIGGTTEAFF
TGTGCCAGTAGGATCATTGGGGGGACCACTGAAGCTTTCTTT
>TRBJ2-3|TRBD2|TRBV28|once
CASHNGRSADTQYF
TGTGCCAGCCATAACGGGAGGTCGGCAGATACGCAGTATTTT
>TRBJ1-2|TRBD1|TRBV7-3|.
CASSSSRTGNYGYTF
TGTGCCAGCAGCTCTTCACGGACAGGAAACTATGGCTACACCTTC
>TRBJ2-7|.|TRBV23-1|few
CASSQSPVAYEQYF
TGCGCCAGCAGTCAGTCACCGGTCGCATACGAGCAGTACTTC
>TRBJ1-5|.|TRBV6-5|.
CASRPGQISNQPQHF
TGTGCCAGCAGACCTGGACAGATTAGCAATCAGCCCCAGCATTTT
>TRBJ1-4|.|TRBV6-1|.
CASSDTGGDEKLFF
TGTGCCAGCAGTGACACTGGGGGGGATGAAAAACTGTTTTTT
>TRBJ1-5|.|TRBV5-1|.
CASSLEASGQPQHF
TGCGCCAGCAGCTTGGAGGCATCGGGGCAGCCCCAGCATTTT
>TRBJ1-1|TRBD1|TRBV13|.
CASSPRWAGGATEAFF
TGTGCCAGCAGCCCACGCTGGGCAGGGGGCGCAACTGAAGCTTTCTTT
>TRBJ1-6|.|TRBV7-6|.
CASSLGAAGANSPLHF
TGTGCCAGCAGCTTGGGGGCGGCAGGGGCTAATTCACCCCTCCACTTT
>TRBJ1-3|.|TRBV20-1|.
CSALPRDTIYF
TGCAGTGCACTGCCCCGGGACACCATATATTTT
>TRBJ2-1|.|TRBV5-1|.
CASSLAGALPYNEQFF
TGCGCCAGCAGCTTGGCAGGTGCCCTCCCCTACAATGAGCAGTTCTTC
>TRBJ1-2|TRBD1|TRBV27|.
CASSFNRGGGYTF
TGTGCCAGCAGTTTTAACAGGGGCGGTGGCTACACCTTC